Below, 30 T cell receptor beta chains from the same sample are listed, as sequenced in a study of blood T cell repertoires in COVID-19. Assay: immunoSEQ multiplex PCR; the TCRdb copy retains only in-frame clones and omits some. The table has approximately 300,000 clones, roughly 90% seen once; the top ten hold under 0.95%. Sequencing was performed on peripheral blood. Source of these receptors: a man aged 25-45 years with acute or convalescent COVID-19.

There are a few counts of this clone. The chain has TRBV23-1 and TRBJ1-2; perhaps TRBD1 as D (5 bases). TRBV23-1 counts as an open reading frame of uncertain function. V was shortened by 0 bases and J by 7 bases, with 15 bases between the two germline ends. The CDR3 is 15 amino acids. For the CDR3, the DNA is TGCGCCAGCAGTCAATCTAACCCAGGGTGTCGTGGCTACACCTTC. Its protein is CASSQSNPGCRGYTF.

V gene TRBV6-5 combines with J gene TRBJ2-1; D is ambiguous. Germline loops: CDR1 MNHEY, CDR2 SVGAGI. The CDR3 totals 12 residues. V lost 4 bases and J lost 8, with 9 bases in between. The CDR3 DNA reads TGTGCCAGCAGTTTTAATCAGGATGAGCAGTTCTTC. Its protein product is CASSFNQDEQFF.

The CDR3 reads CASSLMAGGPPGTGELFF. Written as DNA, the CDR3 is TGTGCCAGCAGCTTAATGGCGGGGGGGCCCCCGGGGACCGGGGAGCTGTTTTTT. The J gene is TRBJ2-2, the V gene TRBV7-2; 9 bases are a match to TRBD2. Germline lookup yields CDR1 SGHTA and CDR2 FQGNSA. The CDR3 sequence is 18 residues long. V shed 2 bases and J 5 bases; nucleotides not matched to a gene: 12.

This chain uses TRBV19 with TRBJ1-5; the D is unclear. The CDR3 runs 16 residues. Germline assignment: CDR1 LNHDA and CDR2 SQIVND (reference sequence). Trimming stripped 3 bases from V and 0 bases from J, with 12 bases between. Written as DNA, the CDR3 is TGTGCCAGTAGTATCCCGGGTGGCGGTAGCAATCAGCCCCAGCATTTT. This translates into CASSIPGGGSNQPQHF.

This clone was counted once. This chain joins TRBV9 and TRBJ2-7, with TRBD1 matching 7 bases. The J segment lost 1 base and the V segment lost 4 bases, leaving 5 bases of the junction unmatched. CDR1 is SGDLS and CDR2 is YYNGEE in the germline V gene. This CDR3 has 14 amino acids. For the CDR3, the DNA is TGTGCCAGCAGCCCTGGGACAGCTTCCTACGAGCAGTACTTC. It is translated as CASSPGTASYEQYF.

This sequence joins TRBV4-1 and TRBJ2-3, with D possibly TRBD2 on 6 matching bases. The CDR3 totals 14 residues. V was trimmed by 5 bases and J by 5 bases, leaving 14 bases between them. The germline gives CDR1 MGHRA, CDR2 YSYEKL. Here the CDR3 DNA reads TGCGCCAGCAGCTTCGGTCGGGGGAAAGATACGCAGTATTTT. It is translated as CASSFGRGKDTQYF.

The V and J genes are TRBV28 and TRBJ2-2; TRBD1 aligns across 7 bases. V was clipped by 7 bases and J by 9 bases; unmatched bases: 5. The CDR3 has 12 residues. Germline CDR1 MDHEN, CDR2 SYDVKM. CDR3 DNA sequence: TGTGCCAGCACCTTACAGGGGAGGGAGCTGTTTTTT. This codes for CASTLQGRELFF.

This clone was counted a few times. The chain recombines TRBV19 with TRBJ1-6; D not certain. This CDR3 region has 14 residues. Germline V CDR1 and CDR2: LNHDA, SQIVND (reference sequence). The germline V and J ends were trimmed by 5 bases and 7 bases, with 12 bases remaining between them. The CDR3 nucleotides are TGTGCCAGTAGTTGGCTCGGGGTGAATTCACCCCTCCACTTT. Translation gives CASSWLGVNSPLHF.

The chain is built from TRBV15 and TRBJ2-7; 7 nucleotides align to TRBD1. With 4 bases clipped from V and 2 bases from J, the junction kept 2 bases outside the gene matches. Germline values: CDR1 LNHNV, CDR2 YYDKDF (reference sequence). There are 13 residues in the CDR3. CDR3 bases: TGTGCCACCAGCACCGGACAGGCCTACGAGCAGTACTTC. Protein product: CATSTGQAYEQYF.

The J gene is TRBJ2-1, the V gene TRBV28, with 7 positions matching TRBD1. The CDR3 length is 15 residues. Germline CDR1 reads MDHEN; CDR2 reads SYDVKM. V dropped 3 bases and J dropped 7; count of bases not matched to a gene: 9. The CDR3 here is CASSFRDRVANEQFF. Written as DNA, the CDR3 is TGTGCCAGCAGTTTCCGGGACAGAGTGGCAAATGAGCAGTTCTTC.

The chain links TRBV24-1 to TRBJ2-2, with TRBD2 as a possible D gene (7 bases). V lost 3 bases, J lost 4 bases, and 14 bases lay in between. The CDR3 sequence is 16 residues long. Per the germline V gene, CDR1 is KGHDR and CDR2 is SFDVKD. Here the CDR3 DNA reads TGTGCCACCAGTGATCCGATGGGGGGGCCCACCGGGGAGCTGTTTTTT. Translation gives CATSDPMGGPTGELFF.

Remarks on this clone: Other DNA sequences in this sample translate to the same CDR3. The chain uses TRBV19 and TRBJ1-1; 9 nucleotides line up with TRBD1. The CDR3 has 16 residues. V was pared by 5 bases and J by 1 base, with 8 bases of the junction left unmatched. Germline lookup yields CDR1 LNHDA and CDR2 SQIVND (reference sequence). The CDR3 region has the DNA TGTGCCAGTAGTCCAGGACAGGGGAGACGGAACACTGAAGCTTTCTTT. The encoded protein is CASSPGQGRRNTEAFF.

J is TRBJ1-5 and V is TRBV19; D may be TRBD1 (5 bases). The germline CDR1 and CDR2 sequences are LNHDA and SQIVND (reference sequence). This CDR3 contains 14 residues. V was clipped by 3 bases and J by 7 bases, with 13 bases between them. CDR3 bases: TGTGCCAGTAGTATTTTTGGGGGGGGACAGCCCCAGCATTTT. Its protein is CASSIFGGGQPQHF.

This rearrangement joins TRBV5-1 to TRBJ2-7; 13 bases align to TRBD2. This CDR3 spans 17 amino acids. V shed 4 bases and J 0 bases; nucleotides not matched to a gene: 7. The germline CDR1 and CDR2 sequences are SGHRS and YFSETQ. In DNA form, the CDR3 reads TGCGCCAGCAGCACCGGACTAGCGGGAGTTTCCTCCTACGAGCAGTACTTC. It yields the protein CASSTGLAGVSSYEQYF.

The chain recombines TRBV5-4 with TRBJ2-5, with 8 bases aligning to TRBD1. Germline V CDR1 and CDR2: SGHNT, YYREEE (reference sequence). V lost 3 bases and J lost 1; bases outside the gene matches: 8. The length of the CDR3 is 16 residues. The DNA of the CDR3 is TGTGCCAGCAGCTGGGGCCTTGGGACAGGCCAAGAGACCCAGTACTTC. Encoded protein: CASSWGLGTGQETQYF. Drawing the rest from reference TRBV5-4 and TRBJ2-5, the complete variable domain is ETGVTQSPTHLIKTRGQQVTLRCSSQSGHNTVSWYQQALGQGPQFIFQYYREEENGRGNFPPRFSGLQFPNYSSELNVNALELDDSALYLCASSWGLGTGQETQYFGPGTRLLVL.

The J gene is TRBJ2-7, the V gene TRBV5-8; 8 bases align to TRBD1. CDR1 is SGHTS, CDR2 YDEGEE, per germline. The CDR3 is 15 residues long. After removal of 1 base from V and 2 bases from J, the junction contained 5 bases not matched to a gene. CDR3 region: CASSLWTGKTYEQYF. CDR3 coding DNA: TGTGCCAGCAGCTTGTGGACAGGGAAGACCTACGAGCAGTACTTC.

This clone was seen a few times. The chain uses TRBV19 and TRBJ1-3, with 7 bases matching TRBD1. Germline V lookup: CDR1 LNHDA, CDR2 SQIVND (reference sequence). Losses at the gene ends were 9 bases for V and 0 bases for J; bases not matched to a gene: 11. The CDR3 covers 16 residues. The CDR3 sequence is CASTRAWDSSGNTIYF. The CDR3 DNA follows: TGTGCCAGCACTAGAGCCTGGGACAGCTCTGGAAACACCATATATTTT. The full variable domain, completed using reference TRBV19 and TRBJ1-3, is DGGITQSPKYLFRKEGQNVTLSCEQNLNHDAMYWYRQDPGQGLRLIYYSQIVNDFQKGDIAEGYSVSREKKESFPLTVTSAQKNPTAFYLCASTRAWDSSGNTIYFGEGSWLTVV.

CDR3 nucleotides: TGTGCCAGCAGTTGGGGGACAATGCCAAACACTGAAGCTTTCTTT. Translated: CASSWGTMPNTEAFF. The V and J genes are TRBV27 and TRBJ1-1, with a weak D call TRBD1 (6 bases). Germline loops: CDR1 MNHEY, CDR2 SMNVEV (reference sequence). CDR3 length: 15 amino acids. Trimming left V 4 bases short and J 2 bases short, with 14 bases between.

This rearrangement joins TRBV29-1 to TRBJ2-3; the match to TRBD2 covers 13 bases. With 4 bases clipped from V and 4 bases from J, the junction kept 5 bases outside the gene matches. Germline CDR1 reads SQVTM; CDR2 reads ANQGSEA. The CDR3 has 15 amino acids. The CDR3 bases are TGCAGCGTTGGAACTAGCGGGAGGGCCTCAGATACGCAGTATTTT. Residues: CSVGTSGRASDTQYF.

The chain combines TRBV28 with TRBJ1-2; no reliable D call. V shed 8 bases and J shed 7 bases, with 17 bases lying between them. Germline V gene data show CDR1 as MDHEN and CDR2 as SYDVKM. This CDR3 region has 13 residues. Here the CDR3 reads CASGVTERPGYTF. As DNA, the CDR3 is TGTGCCAGCGGCGTAACTGAGCGTCCTGGCTACACCTTC.

This clone was observed many times. This chain links TRBV14 with TRBJ1-1; a weak D match, TRBD1 (6 bases). The CDR3 length is 13 residues. Germline V gives CDR1 SGHDN, CDR2 FVKESK. V was pared by 3 bases and J by 10 bases, with 15 bases between. As DNA, the CDR3 is TGTGCCAGCAGCCACACTCGACAGGCCGGAGCTTTCTTT. It codes for CASSHTRQAGAFF.

CDR3 bases: TGTGCCAGCTCGGTTCAGAATGAAGCTTTCTTT. Its protein is CASSVQNEAFF. V usage is TRBV18 and J usage is TRBJ1-1; D remains ambiguous. The germline gives CDR1 KGHSH, CDR2 LQKENI. Trimming took off 6 bases at V and 7 bases at J, with 9 bases between the two ends. The CDR3 is 11 amino acids.

This chain joins TRBV2 and TRBJ1-3, with D maybe TRBD1 (5 bases). Trimming removed 4 bases at V and 0 bases at J, with 13 bases between. The CDR3 is 16 residues long. Germline CDR1 is SNHLY and CDR2 is FYNNEI. The CDR3 region is CASSAQQVSSGNTIYF. The CDR3 bases are TGTGCCAGCAGTGCCCAACAGGTTAGCTCTGGAAACACCATATATTTT.

The chain uses TRBV7-8 and TRBJ2-1; the match to TRBD2 covers 14 bases. The germline V gene has CDR1 SGHVS and CDR2 FQNEAQ. V lost 5 bases and J lost 8; bases outside the gene matches: 11. The CDR3 has 17 residues. Written as DNA, the CDR3 is TGTGCCAGCAGCCCGTGGGGACTAGCGGGAGCGTCGGATGAGCAGTTCTTC. Translation: CASSPWGLAGASDEQFF. Full variable domain (missing parts from reference TRBV7-8 and TRBJ2-1): GAGVSQSPRYKVAKRGQDVALRCDPISGHVSLFWYQQALGQGPEFLTYFQNEAQLDKSGLPSDRFFAERPEGSVSTLKIQRTQQEDSAVYLCASSPWGLAGASDEQFFGPGTRLTVL.

V is TRBV10-3 and J is TRBJ1-1; 8 bases match TRBD1. The CDR3 loop spans 19 amino acids. Looked up from germline, CDR1 is ENHRY and CDR2 is SYGVKD. J lost 4 bases, V lost 11 bases, and 27 bases had no gene match. DNA for the CDR3: TGTGCCTCACATATAGAAATCCGACAGGGGAGGTTAGAGGGCACTGAAGCTTTCTTT. It codes for CASHIEIRQGRLEGTEAFF.

The J gene is TRBJ1-2, the V gene TRBV11-2; 9 bases match TRBD1. This CDR3 contains 16 residues. Germline-derived CDR1 and CDR2 are SGHAT and FQNNGV. After removal of 5 bases from V and 2 bases from J, the junction contained 9 bases not matched to a gene. The DNA for the CDR3 is TGTGCCAGCAGCCCCTCCTCCGGGACAGGGAACTATGGCTACACCTTC. Amino acids: CASSPSSGTGNYGYTF.

The rearrangement links TRBV5-4 to TRBJ1-2; possible D gene TRBD1, 6 bases. V lost 7 bases and J 1 base, leaving 14 bases between the germline ends. Germline V gene sequence: CDR1 SGHNT, CDR2 YYREEE (reference sequence). This CDR3 spans 14 amino acids. CDR3 loop: CASARTGFNYGYTF. The CDR3 DNA is TGTGCCAGCGCTAGAACAGGGTTTAACTATGGCTACACCTTC. Together with reference TRBV5-4 and TRBJ1-2, the CDR3 gives the full variable domain: ETGVTQSPTHLIKTRGQQVTLRCSSQSGHNTVSWYQQALGQGPQFIFQYYREEENGRGNFPPRFSGLQFPNYSSELNVNALELDDSALYLCASARTGFNYGYTFGSGTRLTVV.

The chain is built from TRBV12-5 and TRBJ2-5, with 7 nucleotides matching TRBD1. The CDR3 consists of 15 residues. V gave up 4 bases and J gave up 5 bases; unmatched junction bases: 10. Germline V lookup: CDR1 LGHNT, CDR2 FRNRAP. CDR3 protein: CASGSDYKGAETQYF. The CDR3 bases are TGTGCTAGTGGTTCCGACTATAAGGGGGCGGAGACCCAGTACTTC. The full variable domain, rest sourced from reference TRBV12-5 and TRBJ2-5, is DARVTQTPRHKVTEMGQEVTMRCQPILGHNTVFWYRQTMMQGLELLAYFRNRAPLDDSGMPKDRFSAEMPDATLATLKIQPSEPRDSAVYFCASGSDYKGAETQYFGPGTRLLVL.

This clone has a single count. The CDR3 reads CASSEDMVRKLFF. CDR3 in DNA: TGTGCCAGCAGTGAAGACATGGTCCGAAAACTGTTTTTT. V and J are TRBV25-1 and TRBJ1-4, with D unresolved. This CDR3 is 13 amino acids long. V was clipped by 2 bases and J by 10 bases, with 11 bases between them. CDR1 is MGHDK and CDR2 is SYGVNS in the germline V gene.

This clone appeared a single time. This sequence joins TRBV5-1 and TRBJ2-6, with TRBD2 matching over 7 bases. V dropped 0 bases and J dropped 0; count of bases not matched to a gene: 6. Germline assignment: CDR1 SGHRS and CDR2 YFSETQ. CDR3 size: 18 residues. The CDR3 region has the DNA TGCGCCAGCAGCTTGGAGGGCGGGAGTAGCTCTGGGGCCAACGTCCTGACTTTC. Protein: CASSLEGGSSSGANVLTF.